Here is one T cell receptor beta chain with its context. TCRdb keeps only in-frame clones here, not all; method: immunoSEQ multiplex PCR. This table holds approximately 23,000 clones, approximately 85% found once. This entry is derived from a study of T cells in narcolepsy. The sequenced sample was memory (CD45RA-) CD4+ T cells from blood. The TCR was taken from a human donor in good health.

The CDR3 DNA sequence: TGTGCCAGCAGTCCTGGGACAGGGAAGCATGGCTACACCTTC. Its protein product is CASSPGTGKHGYTF. The chain carries TRBV28 and TRBJ1-2; 9 bases align to TRBD1. The germline V gene has CDR1 MDHEN and CDR2 SYDVKM. The CDR3 is 14 residues long. V trimming: 5 bases; J trimming: 6 bases; junction bases outside the gene matches: 7.